This note documents a single TCR beta chain sequence. It has no known antigen specificity. No base quality values were provided; no much bigger clone lies one nucleotide off. TCRbeta CDR3 regions were amplified from genomic DNA by means of the immunoSEQ Assay, a bias-controlled multiplex PCR. Per the source publication's procedure: Within the assay, amplification of reference gene primers was used to estimate how many nucleated cells each sample contained. Sequence reads were collapsed and filtered to measure the absolute abundance of every unique TCRbeta CDR3 rearrangement. For each sample, productive Simpson clonality was calculated by taking the square root of Simpson's diversity index across productive rearrangements. This is the immuneACCESS table as TCRdb keeps it, with only in-frame sequences that have V and J called. A part of the clones is gone; compared with another copy, unresolved V genes explain less than half, and the rest is unexplained. The DNA gave D and trimming, while V, J and clone size come from that table. The sample has 100,000 to 150,000 clones on record, 65% to 85% of them singletons. The ten largest clones add up to approximately 18% of the sample.

The CDR3 sequence holds 15 residues, the cysteine and phenylalanine included. CDR3 DNA is the only sequence kept; it has 45 bases, read in frame from the first base. Taken from the germline V gene, the CDR1 and CDR2 loops are SGHAT and FQNNGV. Trimming removed 1 base from V and 1 base from J, leaving 8 bases between the germline ends. This entry comes from a study of blood T cell repertoires in COVID-19 (dated by TCRdb to 2020 to 2021). The study in broad terms: Collaborator samples came from the United States, Italy and Spain and covered acute and convalescent phases of COVID-19. The prospective study material was composed of cDNA or gDNA derived from T cells, B-cell-depleted T cells, or PBMCs. Subjects who had been exposed to COVID-19, were actively infected with it, or had recovered from it provided the deeply sampled blood TCRbeta repertoires that made up the dataset. The repertoires were released in a freely available public database intended as a resource for research on the immune response to SARS-CoV-2. The samples were drawn from the first 160 participants of the ongoing ImmuneRACE study and from some 1,300 subjects provided by 6 global collaborators. The sample metadata nearly always contained a de-identified subject ID, COVID-19 status, age in years and sex. HLA class I and class II types, where available, came from metadata supplied by the sample provider rather than from assay-based typing. The paper's findings and limits, for the study overall: Clinical and demographic metadata were provided uncurated, with the amount varying by source and participant.

One collaborating source in Seattle enrolled patients while the patients were actively infected and followed the patients over time throughout the course of disease. The collaborating institutions used their own protocols to collect whole blood in K2EDTA tubes. For TCRbeta analysis, collaborators shipped samples as frozen whole blood, isolated PBMCs, or DNA extracted from either of those sample types. Material for sequencing was peripheral blood. The rearrangement combines TRBV11-2 with TRBJ1-3; a tentative D call is TRBD1 (6 bases match). This sequence was found in a man younger than 40 with COVID-19, enrolled during active disease. This receptor carries the CDR3 CASSLGGGSGNTIYF. The nucleotide sequence reads as follows: TGTGCCAGCAGCTTAGGAGGGGGATCTGGAAACACCATATATTTT.